A selection of T cell receptor beta chains follows, all from one sample in a study of response to subunit inactivated influenza vaccine. TCRdb re-called the RT-PCR reads through MiXCR, storing one row per CDR3 protein. This sample has around 710,000 distinct CDR3 sequences, with approximately 14% found just once. Sequences were derived from PBMCs from blood, sampled around 14 days before vaccination. These receptors all stem from a man aged 50 to 59 who received an inactivated influenza vaccine. Both conserved end residues are part of each CDR3. Fields, in order: D gene, clone size, J gene, CDR3 length, V gene, CDR3 DNA, CDR3 protein. A D gene is named only where the DNA matches it firmly. Not all rows give a size; the values are once, few, many and, for expanded clones, a class.

d_call: -
clone_size: few
j_call: TRBJ2-1
cdr3_length: 12
v_call: TRBV12-3/TRBV12-4
cdr3_nt: TGTGCCAGCAGTTTAGCCCAAGGAGAGCAGTTCTTC
cdr3_aa: CASSLAQGEQFF

d_call: -
clone_size: -
j_call: TRBJ2-2
cdr3_length: 16
v_call: TRBV20-1
cdr3_nt: TGCAGAGCTAGAGATGTCAGGGGCTACAACACCGGGGAGCTGTTTTTT
cdr3_aa: CRARDVRGYNTGELFF

d_call: TRBD2
clone_size: -
j_call: TRBJ2-3
cdr3_length: 15
v_call: TRBV20-1
cdr3_nt: TGCAGTGCTAGACCCCACCGCGGGAGGGGAGATACGCAGTATTTT
cdr3_aa: CSARPHRGRGDTQYF

d_call: -
clone_size: few
j_call: TRBJ2-2
cdr3_length: 14
v_call: TRBV6-5
cdr3_nt: TGTGCCAGCAGTTTAAACCCTAACACCGGGGAGCTGTTTTTT
cdr3_aa: CASSLNPNTGELFF

d_call: TRBD1
clone_size: -
j_call: TRBJ2-5
cdr3_length: 15
v_call: TRBV28
cdr3_nt: TGTGCCAGCAGTCCCGGATCCAGGGGGCTGGAGACCCAGTACTTC
cdr3_aa: CASSPGSRGLETQYF

d_call: -
clone_size: many
j_call: TRBJ2-3
cdr3_length: 12
v_call: TRBV12-3/TRBV12-4
cdr3_nt: TGTGCCAGCAGGGGGCGAGGAGATACGCAGTATTTT
cdr3_aa: CASRGRGDTQYF

d_call: TRBD2
clone_size: -
j_call: TRBJ2-1
cdr3_length: 17
v_call: TRBV20-1
cdr3_nt: TGCAGTGCTCCTCGAGACTTGACTAGCGGGCCTGACAATGAGCAGTTCTTC
cdr3_aa: CSAPRDLTSGPDNEQFF

d_call: TRBD2
clone_size: few
j_call: TRBJ2-1
cdr3_length: 17
v_call: TRBV11-2
cdr3_nt: TGTGCCAGCAGCTTTAGTCCTGCGGGGGGGTACTACAATGAGCAGTTCTTC
cdr3_aa: CASSFSPAGGYYNEQFF

d_call: -
clone_size: -
j_call: TRBJ2-5
cdr3_length: 16
v_call: TRBV28
cdr3_nt: TGTGCCAGCAGTTTGCAAAGTCAGGGGCGCAGAGAGACCCAGTACTTC
cdr3_aa: CASSLQSQGRRETQYF

d_call: -
clone_size: few
j_call: TRBJ1-2
cdr3_length: 13
v_call: TRBV10-3
cdr3_nt: TGTGCCACCTCGACAGGCTCAGGCTATGGCTACACCTTC
cdr3_aa: CATSTGSGYGYTF

d_call: TRBD2
clone_size: -
j_call: TRBJ2-5
cdr3_length: 15
v_call: TRBV15
cdr3_nt: TGTGCCACCAGCTCCCGAGCGGGGGGAGAAGAGACCCAGTACTTC
cdr3_aa: CATSSRAGGEETQYF

d_call: -
clone_size: many
j_call: TRBJ1-6
cdr3_length: 13
v_call: TRBV12-3/TRBV12-4
cdr3_nt: TGTGCCAGCACAACCACGGGGGTACCAACCCTCCACTTT
cdr3_aa: CASTTTGVPTLHF

d_call: -
clone_size: -
j_call: TRBJ1-6
cdr3_length: 14
v_call: TRBV10-3
cdr3_nt: TGTGCCATCAGTGGACAGTCAGGGGATTCACCCCTCCACTTT
cdr3_aa: CAISGQSGDSPLHF

d_call: -
clone_size: -
j_call: TRBJ2-1
cdr3_length: 15
v_call: TRBV7-2
cdr3_nt: TGTGCCAGCAGCTTAACTGGGAGCTTTTACAATGAGCAGTTCTTC
cdr3_aa: CASSLTGSFYNEQFF

d_call: TRBD2
clone_size: few
j_call: TRBJ2-1
cdr3_length: 17
v_call: TRBV5-1
cdr3_nt: TGCGCCAGCAGCTTGGAATCGGGGGGACTACCTTTTATTAAGCAGTTCTTC
cdr3_aa: CASSLESGGLPFIKQFF

d_call: -
clone_size: few
j_call: TRBJ2-4
cdr3_length: 14
v_call: TRBV20-1
cdr3_nt: TGCAGTGCTTTCGCGTTGGGAGCCAAAAACATTCAGTACTTC
cdr3_aa: CSAFALGAKNIQYF

d_call: -
clone_size: many
j_call: TRBJ2-1
cdr3_length: 14
v_call: TRBV28
cdr3_nt: TGTGCCACACATCGACGGCAGAGGGTCTATGAGCAGTTCTTC
cdr3_aa: CATHRRQRVYEQFF

d_call: -
clone_size: few
j_call: TRBJ2-3
cdr3_length: 14
v_call: TRBV7-2
cdr3_nt: TGTGCCAGCAGCTTGATGGGGACCACAGATACGCAGTATTTT
cdr3_aa: CASSLMGTTDTQYF

d_call: TRBD1
clone_size: -
j_call: TRBJ1-2
cdr3_length: 15
v_call: TRBV7-8
cdr3_nt: TGTGCCAGCAGCTTACCAGGACAGGGGCACTATGGCTACACCTTC
cdr3_aa: CASSLPGQGHYGYTF

d_call: -
clone_size: -
j_call: TRBJ2-7
cdr3_length: 13
v_call: TRBV6-6
cdr3_nt: TGTGCCAGCAGTTACTCGATAGGGTACGAGCAGTACTTC
cdr3_aa: CASSYSIGYEQYF

d_call: -
clone_size: few
j_call: TRBJ1-6
cdr3_length: 13
v_call: TRBV20-1
cdr3_nt: TGCAGTGCTAGAGAGGCATATAATTCACCCCTCCACTTT
cdr3_aa: CSAREAYNSPLHF

d_call: -
clone_size: many
j_call: TRBJ2-1
cdr3_length: 17
v_call: TRBV27
cdr3_nt: TGTGCCAGCAGCTCTCTGCTCTGGGGAAAATCCTACAATGAGCAGTTCTTC
cdr3_aa: CASSSLLWGKSYNEQFF

d_call: TRBD2
clone_size: many
j_call: TRBJ2-2
cdr3_length: 15
v_call: TRBV3-1
cdr3_nt: TGTGCCAGCAGCCGAGGCGGGAGCCGCACCGGGGAGCTGTTTTTT
cdr3_aa: CASSRGGSRTGELFF

d_call: TRBD2
clone_size: -
j_call: TRBJ2-1
cdr3_length: 13
v_call: TRBV2
cdr3_nt: TGTGCCAGCATAACAGCGGGGGAGGCGGAGCAGTTCTTC
cdr3_aa: CASITAGEAEQFF

d_call: TRBD2
clone_size: many
j_call: TRBJ2-1
cdr3_length: 15
v_call: TRBV5-6
cdr3_nt: TGTGCCAGCAGCACCCCGACTAGCGGGTGGGATGAGCAGTTCTTC
cdr3_aa: CASSTPTSGWDEQFF

d_call: -
clone_size: -
j_call: TRBJ1-6
cdr3_length: 20
v_call: TRBV21-1
cdr3_nt: TGTGCCAGCAGCAAAGTTACCGGGACAGTCACTTTCTCCTATAATTCACCCCTCCACTTT
cdr3_aa: CASSKVTGTVTFSYNSPLHF

d_call: -
clone_size: -
j_call: TRBJ1-2
cdr3_length: 13
v_call: TRBV7-2
cdr3_nt: TGTGCCAGCAGCTTAAGGGCCCGAGAGGGATACACCTTC
cdr3_aa: CASSLRAREGYTF

d_call: -
clone_size: -
j_call: TRBJ2-3
cdr3_length: 15
v_call: TRBV27
cdr3_nt: TGTGCCAGCAGACCTGCAGGGGGGAGCACAGATACGCAGTATTTT
cdr3_aa: CASRPAGGSTDTQYF

d_call: -
clone_size: -
j_call: TRBJ2-2
cdr3_length: 12
v_call: TRBV3-1
cdr3_nt: TGTGCCAGCAGCCAAGTGACAACCAGGCTGTTTTTT
cdr3_aa: CASSQVTTRLFF

d_call: TRBD2
clone_size: few
j_call: TRBJ2-7
cdr3_length: 13
v_call: TRBV6-2/TRBV6-3
cdr3_nt: TGTGCCAGCGGACTAGCGGGAGTGAGCGAGCAGTACTTC
cdr3_aa: CASGLAGVSEQYF

d_call: -
clone_size: few
j_call: TRBJ2-5
cdr3_length: 13
v_call: TRBV18
cdr3_nt: TGTGCCAGCTCACAAGGGAGGTCGGAGACCCAGTACTTC
cdr3_aa: CASSQGRSETQYF

d_call: TRBD2
clone_size: few
j_call: TRBJ2-7
cdr3_length: 17
v_call: TRBV5-4
cdr3_nt: TGTGCCAGCGCTCCACCACCCAGCAGCGGGAGGAACTACGAGCAGTACTTC
cdr3_aa: CASAPPPSSGRNYEQYF

d_call: -
clone_size: many
j_call: TRBJ2-5
cdr3_length: 13
v_call: TRBV12-3/TRBV12-4
cdr3_nt: TGTGCCAGCAGTTTGGACCACCAAGAGACCCAGTACTTC
cdr3_aa: CASSLDHQETQYF

d_call: -
clone_size: few
j_call: TRBJ2-1
cdr3_length: 11
v_call: TRBV3-1
cdr3_nt: TGTGCCAGCAGCCAAGGCTGGGGGCAGTTCTTC
cdr3_aa: CASSQGWGQFF

d_call: TRBD2
clone_size: -
j_call: TRBJ2-1
cdr3_length: 16
v_call: TRBV24-1
cdr3_nt: TGTGCCACCAGTGATACCGGGACTAGCGGGGTCAATGAGCAGTTCTTC
cdr3_aa: CATSDTGTSGVNEQFF

d_call: TRBD2
clone_size: -
j_call: TRBJ2-7
cdr3_length: 18
v_call: TRBV20-1
cdr3_nt: TGCAGTGCTAGTCTTATCGGACTAGCGGGAGCCCGGACCTACGAGCAGTACTTC
cdr3_aa: CSASLIGLAGARTYEQYF

d_call: -
clone_size: few
j_call: TRBJ2-4
cdr3_length: 15
v_call: TRBV5-1
cdr3_nt: TGCGCCAGCAGCTGGTTGGGGGCAACCAAAAACATTCAGTACTTC
cdr3_aa: CASSWLGATKNIQYF

d_call: TRBD1
clone_size: -
j_call: TRBJ1-1
cdr3_length: 13
v_call: TRBV20-1
cdr3_nt: TGCAGCTCCCGTTACAGGGGGAACACTGAAGCTTTCTTT
cdr3_aa: CSSRYRGNTEAFF

d_call: TRBD1
clone_size: -
j_call: TRBJ1-1
cdr3_length: 14
v_call: TRBV7-2
cdr3_nt: TGTGCCAGCAGCTTCTCCGGACAGGGGCGCATAGCTTTCTTT
cdr3_aa: CASSFSGQGRIAFF

d_call: TRBD2
clone_size: -
j_call: TRBJ2-1
cdr3_length: 13
v_call: TRBV20-1
cdr3_nt: TGCAGTGCTCCTCTTAGCGGGGACAATGAGCAGTTCTTC
cdr3_aa: CSAPLSGDNEQFF

d_call: TRBD2
clone_size: many
j_call: TRBJ2-5
cdr3_length: 17
v_call: TRBV24-1
cdr3_nt: TGTGCCACCAGGGGACTAGCGGGAGAAGGCGACCAAGAGACCCAGTACTTC
cdr3_aa: CATRGLAGEGDQETQYF

d_call: TRBD2
clone_size: many
j_call: TRBJ2-7
cdr3_length: 14
v_call: TRBV7-9
cdr3_nt: TGTGCCAGCAGCTTACTAGCGGGGTCCTACGAGCAGTACTTC
cdr3_aa: CASSLLAGSYEQYF